The 16 T cell receptor beta chains presented below share a single source sample, sequenced in a study of T cell repertoires in cytomegalovirus infection. TCRdb passed the reads through MiXCR, listing each CDR3 protein once. The sample lists roughly 80,000 distinct CDR3 sequences, approximately 24% occurring once. These receptors have no known antigen. The sample was CD8+ T cells from cultured PBMCs, taken from culture after CMV antigen stimulation. The receptor set was obtained from a human donor in good health (CMV status not recorded). Some clones in this sample may be carry-over from other donors' samples.

CDR3 sequence: CASSMGAGNEQFF. The CDR3 coding sequence is TGTGCCAGTAGTATGGGAGCGGGCAATGAGCAGTTCTTC. The V gene is TRBV19, the J gene TRBJ2-1; a possible D gene is TRBD2 (6 bases). V lost 3 bases and J 6 bases, leaving 9 bases between the germline ends. This CDR3 is built from 13 residues. Germline lookup yields CDR1 LNHDA and CDR2 SQIVND (reference sequence).

The table lists this clonotype with many counts. The gene calls are TRBV5-5 and TRBJ1-2; the match to TRBD1 covers 7 bases. The V segment lost 5 bases and the J segment 3 bases; nucleotides outside the gene matches: 13. Germline-derived CDR1 and CDR2 are SGHKS and YYEKEE (reference sequence). The CDR3 extends over 16 amino acids. CDR3 loop: CASSSPRTGNDYGYTF. DNA for the CDR3: TGTGCCAGCAGTTCCCCCAGGACAGGAAACGACTATGGCTACACCTTC.

This clonotype was found many times. The V call is TRBV7-6, the J call TRBJ2-2, with a tentative D call TRBD2 (7 bases). Deletions cut 5 bases from V and 3 bases from J, with 13 bases between. CDR1 and CDR2 from the germline V gene are SGHVS and FNYEAQ. CDR3 size: 15 residues. The CDR3 sequence is CASSRRGGDTGELFF. The CDR3 DNA follows: TGTGCCAGCAGCAGAAGGGGGGGCGACACCGGGGAGCTGTTTTTT.

CDR3 DNA: TGTGCCAGCAGCTTGACCCGGACAGGGAGCTCCTACGAGCAGTACTTC. Its translation: CASSLTRTGSSYEQYF. The V and J genes are TRBV5-5 and TRBJ2-7; 8 nucleotides line up with TRBD1. This CDR3 region has 16 residues. The ends lost 1 base at V and 0 bases at J; junction bases unmatched: 6. Per the germline V gene, CDR1 is SGHKS and CDR2 is YYEKEE (reference sequence).

This rearrangement joins TRBV12-5 to TRBJ2-7; D remains unclear. The CDR3 runs 15 residues. Germline CDR1 LGHNT, CDR2 FRNRAP. V was cut by 3 bases and J by 3 bases, with 15 bases left in between. Written as DNA, the CDR3 is TGTGCTAGTGGTTTAGGCCGACTCAATAACTACGAGCAGTACTTC. It translates to CASGLGRLNNYEQYF.

This chain links TRBV28 with TRBJ2-3; TRBD2 matches at 10 bases. Germline CDR1 reads MDHEN; CDR2 reads SYDVKM. This CDR3 spans 18 amino acids. With 4 bases clipped from V and 0 bases from J, the junction kept 10 bases outside the gene matches. The CDR3 is CASSSLDLAGESTDTQYF. As DNA, the CDR3 is TGTGCCAGCAGTTCCTTAGATCTAGCGGGGGAAAGCACAGATACGCAGTATTTT. Full variable domain (outside the CDR3, taken from reference TRBV28 and TRBJ2-3): DVKVTQSSRYLVKRTGEKVFLECVQDMDHENMFWYRQDPGLGLRLIYFSYDVKMKEKGDIPEGYSVSREKKERFSLILESASTNQTSMYLCASSSLDLAGESTDTQYFGPGTRLTVL.

This clonotype appeared many times. The chain couples TRBV7-2 to TRBJ2-1, with TRBD2 matching over 7 bases. CDR1 and CDR2 (germline): SGHTA, FQGNSA. The V and J ends lost 11 bases and 7 bases, in that order; junction bases with no gene match: 5. The CDR3 covers 11 residues. The CDR3 nucleotides are TGTGCCGGCAAACTAGCGAATGAGCAGTTCTTC. This translates into CAGKLANEQFF.

The chain uses TRBV27 and TRBJ2-3; the match to TRBD2 covers 7 bases. Germline values: CDR1 MNHEY, CDR2 SMNVEV (reference sequence). Trimming removed 2 bases from V and 8 bases from J; junction bases left unmatched: 4. The CDR3 has 13 residues. CDR3 in DNA: TGTGCCAGCAGTTTAACTAGCGTGGGTACGCAGTATTTT. This encodes CASSLTSVGTQYF.

This clonotype has a count of ten or more. The junction and the germline gene differ at one end; a read error may be behind it. V and J are TRBV4-1 and TRBJ2-5; D perhaps matches TRBD2 (6 bases). The V gene's germline CDR1 is MGHRA and CDR2 YSYEKL. This CDR3 is built from 14 residues. CDR3 loop: CASGQPLASETQYF. CDR3 DNA sequence: TGCGCCAGCGGCCAACCACTAGCCTCTGAGACCCAGTACTTC.

This rearrangement joins TRBV6-5 to TRBJ2-3, with D perhaps matching TRBD2 (6 bases). V was shortened by 8 bases and J by 3 bases, with 12 bases between the two germline ends. The CDR3 consists of 13 residues. The V gene's germline CDR1 is MNHEY and CDR2 SVGAGI. DNA for the CDR3: TGTGCCAGCTCCGGGAGCGCGACAGATACGCAGTATTTT. Residues: CASSGSATDTQYF.

This clonotype showed up many times. V gene TRBV7-9 combines with J gene TRBJ2-7; 11 bases match TRBD2. The V gene's germline CDR1 is SEHNR and CDR2 FQNEAQ (reference sequence). This CDR3 comprises 17 residues. With V trimmed by 1 base and J by 3 bases, 8 bases remained unmatched. In DNA, the CDR3 is TGTGCCAGCAGCTTAGAATCAACTAGCGGGGGTAACTACGAGCAGTACTTC. Protein product: CASSLESTSGGNYEQYF.

This clonotype was seen many times. The chain has TRBV7-9 and TRBJ2-5; tentatively, D is TRBD1 (6 bases). Germline V gene lookup returns CDR1 SEHNR and CDR2 FQNEAQ (reference sequence). The V end was cut by 1 base, the J end by 5 bases, with 17 bases between. The length of the CDR3 is 16 residues. CDR3: CASSLVRQAPRETQYF. CDR3 DNA sequence: TGTGCCAGCAGCTTAGTTCGACAGGCCCCACGGGAGACCCAGTACTTC. Based on the CDR3 plus reference TRBV7-9 and TRBJ2-5, the full variable domain is DTGVSQNPRHKITKRGQNVTFRCDPISEHNRLYWYRQTLGQGPEFLTYFQNEAQLEKSRLLSDRFSAERPKGSFSTLEIQRTEQGDSAMYLCASSLVRQAPRETQYFGPGTRLLVL.

This clonotype is a singleton in its sample. At one end the junction does not follow the germline gene, possibly because of a read error. The chain combines TRBV15 with TRBJ1-6; TRBD1 aligns across 7 bases. CDR3 length: 15 amino acids. Germline V gene data show CDR1 as LNHNV and CDR2 as YYDKDF (reference sequence). The CDR3 nucleotides read TGTGCCACCAGCAGATCCGGGACAGCGAATTCACCCTTCCACTTT. It codes for CATSRSGTANSPFHF.

In this sample, this clonotype turned up a few times. The chain employs TRBV19 and TRBJ2-7, with no clear D. The germline V and J ends were trimmed by 5 bases and 2 bases, with 16 bases remaining between them. Germline CDR1 is LNHDA and CDR2 is SQIVND (reference sequence). This CDR3 is built from 15 residues. The CDR3 protein is CASSATLGPTYEQYF. For the CDR3, the DNA is TGTGCCAGTAGTGCAACCCTCGGACCAACCTACGAGCAGTACTTC.

V gene TRBV5-4 combines with J gene TRBJ1-1; 7 nucleotides line up with TRBD1. Unmatched junction bases numbered 5, after V lost 0 bases and J lost 3 bases. In germline, CDR1 is SGHNT, CDR2 YYREEE (reference sequence). The CDR3 length is 15 residues. The CDR3 protein is CASSLGQGVYTEAFF. The CDR3 DNA reads as TGTGCCAGCAGCTTGGGACAGGGCGTCTACACTGAAGCTTTCTTT.

This clonotype came up many times. The rearrangement links TRBV7-8 to TRBJ1-1; TRBD1 matches 7 bases. This CDR3 has 15 amino acids. Germline trimming cut 1 base from V and 2 bases from J; bases unmatched to any gene: 4. The V gene's germline CDR1 is SGHVS and CDR2 FQNEAQ. CDR3 nucleotide sequence: TGTGCCAGCAGCTTAGGCAGACAGGGCAACACTGAAGCTTTCTTT. It encodes CASSLGRQGNTEAFF.